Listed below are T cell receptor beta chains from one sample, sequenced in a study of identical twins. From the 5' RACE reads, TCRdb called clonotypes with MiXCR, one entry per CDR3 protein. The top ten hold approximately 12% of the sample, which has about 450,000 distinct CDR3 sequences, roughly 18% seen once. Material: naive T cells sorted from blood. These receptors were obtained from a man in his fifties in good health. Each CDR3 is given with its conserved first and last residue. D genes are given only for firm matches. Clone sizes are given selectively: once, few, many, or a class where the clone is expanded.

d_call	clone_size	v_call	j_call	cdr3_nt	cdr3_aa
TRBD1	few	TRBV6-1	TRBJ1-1	TGTGCCAGCAGTCCGGGACAGGGGGCTTGGAACACTGAAGCTTTCTTT	CASSPGQGAWNTEAFF
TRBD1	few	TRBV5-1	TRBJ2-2	TGCGCCAGCTCCGGACAGGGGGTCGGGGAGCTGTTTTTT	CASSGQGVGELFF
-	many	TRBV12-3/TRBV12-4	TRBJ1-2	TGTGCCAGCAGCCCGGGGGGCCCAGGCTATGGCTACACCTTC	CASSPGGPGYGYTF
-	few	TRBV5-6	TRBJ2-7	TGTGCCAGACTAGGGAACTCCTACGAGCAGTACTTC	CARLGNSYEQYF
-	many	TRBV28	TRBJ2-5	TGTGCCAGCAGTTTATCCCCGAGTTCCACGAAAGAGACCCAGTACTTC	CASSLSPSSTKETQYF
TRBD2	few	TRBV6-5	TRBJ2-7	TGTGCCAGCAGTTACCCGAGACTAGCGGAGTCCTACGAGCAGTACTTC	CASSYPRLAESYEQYF
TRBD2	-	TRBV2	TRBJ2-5	TGTGCCAGCGGACCTCCGGGACTAGCGGTGGGTGGGGAGACCCAGTACTTC	CASGPPGLAVGGETQYF
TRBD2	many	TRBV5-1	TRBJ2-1	TGCGCCAGCAGCTCGGACTATCGGCGGGAGGCGGAGCAGTTCTTC	CASSSDYRREAEQFF
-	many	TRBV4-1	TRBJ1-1	TGCGCCAGCAGCCTTCTAGCGGGGATAACAGCTGAAGCTTTCTTT	CASSLLAGITAEAFF
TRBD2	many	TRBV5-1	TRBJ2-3	TGCGCCAGCAGCCACGGGACTAGCGCCTACACAGATACGCAGTATTTT	CASSHGTSAYTDTQYF
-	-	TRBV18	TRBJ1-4	TGTGCCAGCTCACCACCGCAAGGGGATGAAAAACTGTTTTTT	CASSPPQGDEKLFF
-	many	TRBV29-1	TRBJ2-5	TGCAGCGTTGAGACAGCGTTCCAAGAGACCCAGTACTTC	CSVETAFQETQYF
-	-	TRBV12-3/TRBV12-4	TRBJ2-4	TGTGCCAGCAGTTGGGGCAGCAGGTCGGTGAACATTCAGTACTTC	CASSWGSRSVNIQYF